These 30 T cell receptor beta chains originate from one sample sequenced in a study of shared clonotypes between healthy human individuals. The data were produced by immunoSEQ multiplex PCR, yet TCRdb's version contains in-frame clones alone and is incomplete. Of fewer than 400,000 clones in the sample, less than 85% were seen once. Specimen: memory CD4+ T cells sorted from blood. The subset here: CD45RA-negative fraction. Receptor source: a man between 25 and 39 years old in good health.

The chain carries TRBV6-6 and TRBJ1-1, with D possibly TRBD1 on 5 matching bases. Trimming removed 4 bases at V and 3 bases at J, with 12 bases between. The CDR3 sequence is 14 residues long. CDR1 is MNHNY, CDR2 SVGAGI, per germline (reference sequence). The CDR3 DNA follows: TGTGCCAGCAGTTGGCGACGGGGCGACACTGAAGCTTTCTTT. Its protein is CASSWRRGDTEAFF.

The V call is TRBV7-8, the J call TRBJ1-1, with D perhaps TRBD1 (6 bases). Looked up from germline, CDR1 is SGHVS and CDR2 is FQNEAQ. This CDR3 has 14 amino acids. Trimming pared 3 bases from V and 1 base from J, leaving 9 bases between. CDR3 in amino acids: CASSFSRGNTEAFF. The CDR3 DNA follows: TGTGCCAGCAGCTTTTCCAGGGGGAACACTGAAGCTTTCTTT.

This clone was counted between two and nine times. Other DNA sequences within the sample encode an identical CDR3. The CDR3 DNA sequence: TGTGCCAGTCGGTTTGGCAATCAGCCCCAGCATTTT. This translates into CASRFGNQPQHF. J is TRBJ1-5 and V is TRBV2, with unresolved D. V shed 9 bases and J shed 2 bases, with 8 bases lying between them. Germline V CDR1 and CDR2: SNHLY, FYNNEI. This CDR3 has 12 amino acids. Drawing the rest from reference TRBV2 and TRBJ1-5, the complete variable domain is EPEVTQTPSHQVTQMGQEVILRCVPISNHLYFYWYRQILGQKVEFLVSFYNNEISEKSEIFDDQFSVERPDGSNFTLKIRSTKLEDSAMYFCASRFGNQPQHFGDGTRLSIL.

This sequence joins TRBV30 and TRBJ1-1; D is ambiguous. This CDR3 has 16 amino acids. Trimming removed 2 bases from V and 5 bases from J, with 21 bases in between. Germline CDR1 reads GTSNPN; CDR2 reads SVGIG (reference sequence). The CDR3 DNA sequence: TGTGCCTGGAGTTCCTGGGGAAGGGCGGAAGAGACTGAAGCTTTCTTT. This gives the protein CAWSSWGRAEETEAFF.

This clone was observed a handful of times. This chain joins TRBV6-6 and TRBJ2-7; 7 bases are shared with TRBD1. Germline values: CDR1 MNHNY, CDR2 SVGAGI (reference sequence). The CDR3 length is 14 residues. V lost 6 bases to trimming and J lost 5 bases; unmatched junction nucleotides: 10. The chain's CDR3 is CASRVDRAPNEQYF. The CDR3 bases are TGTGCCAGCAGGGTCGACAGGGCCCCTAACGAGCAGTACTTC.

This clone is a singleton in its sample. This CDR3 is CASGPTGGRGEQYF. CDR3 coding DNA: TGTGCCAGCGGACCGACAGGGGGTCGCGGCGAGCAGTACTTC. The chain recombines TRBV2 with TRBJ2-7, with 9 nucleotides matching TRBD1. The ends lost 8 bases at V and 6 bases at J; junction bases unmatched: 11. CDR1 SNHLY and CDR2 FYNNEI come from the germline V gene. The length of the CDR3 is 14 residues.

This chain uses TRBV11-2 with TRBJ1-1; 7 bases map to TRBD1. This CDR3 comprises 12 residues. J was trimmed by 11 bases and V by 1 base; bases with no gene match: 4. Germline V gives CDR1 SGHAT, CDR2 FQNNGV. CDR3: CASSLADRDAFF. CDR3 nucleotides: TGTGCCAGCAGCTTAGCCGACAGGGACGCTTTCTTT.

This clone was found a few times. The chain uses TRBV9 and TRBJ2-5; a possible D gene is TRBD1 (5 bases). Between the trimmed V and J ends, which lost 0 bases and 2 bases, there was a span of 8 bases. The CDR3 is 14 residues long. Germline assignment: CDR1 SGDLS and CDR2 YYNGEE. CDR3 in amino acids: CASSVDRTQETQYF. The CDR3 DNA reads as TGTGCCAGCAGCGTAGACAGGACGCAAGAGACCCAGTACTTC. The full variable domain, in which reference TRBV9 and TRBJ2-5 provide the parts outside the CDR3, is DSGVTQTPKHLITATGQRVTLRCSPRSGDLSVYWYQQSLDQGLQFLIQYYNGEERAKGNILERFSAQQFPDLHSELNLSSLELGDSALYFCASSVDRTQETQYFGPGTRLLVL.

The V call is TRBV5-1, the J call TRBJ1-2; TRBD1 might be the D (5 bases). CDR3 length equals 14 residues. Germline V gene data show CDR1 as SGHRS and CDR2 as YFSETQ. V was pared by 0 bases and J by 4 bases, with 10 bases between. CDR3 residues: CASSLGQSSYGYTF. The CDR3 coding sequence is TGCGCCAGCAGCTTGGGACAGTCCAGCTATGGCTACACCTTC.

The chain joins TRBV9 to TRBJ1-1; unclear D gene. Trimming took off 0 bases at V and 1 base at J, with 13 bases between the two ends. CDR3 length: 16 amino acids. CDR1 is SGDLS and CDR2 is YYNGEE in the germline V gene. The CDR3 reads CASSVEIWRENTEAFF. DNA for the CDR3: TGTGCCAGCAGCGTAGAAATTTGGAGGGAGAACACTGAAGCTTTCTTT.

The genes are TRBV12-5 and TRBJ2-7, with no clear D. The CDR3 has 18 amino acids. CDR1 LGHNT and CDR2 FRNRAP come from the germline V gene. V lost 0 bases and J lost 3, with 21 bases in between. This CDR3 is CASGLVSSKGSSIYEQYF. The CDR3 coding sequence is TGTGCTAGTGGTTTGGTAAGTAGTAAGGGTTCCAGTATCTACGAGCAGTACTTC.

This chain joins TRBV18 and TRBJ2-7; D not certain. The CDR3 runs to 12 residues. Per the germline V gene, CDR1 is KGHSH and CDR2 is LQKENI. The ends were cut back, 5 bases at V and 1 base at J, with 6 bases in the middle. The CDR3 DNA is TGTGCCAGCTCAGAGACTTCCTACGAGCAGTACTTC. It is translated as CASSETSYEQYF.

The V call is TRBV5-6, the J call TRBJ2-7; the match to TRBD1 covers 8 bases. The V and J ends lost 0 bases and 5 bases, in that order; junction bases with no gene match: 4. The CDR3 covers 14 residues. From germline, CDR1 is SGHDT and CDR2 YYEEEE. The CDR3 DNA follows: TGTGCCAGCAGCTTGGCAGGGACAGGTCACGAGCAGTACTTC. Translated: CASSLAGTGHEQYF.

The chain carries TRBV18 and TRBJ2-1; D is possibly TRBD1 or TRBD2 (5 bases each). The CDR3 totals 15 residues. The V gene lost 3 bases and the J gene lost 6 bases, with 15 bases spanning the gap. Germline V CDR1 and CDR2: KGHSH, LQKENI. The CDR3 DNA is TGTGCCAGCTCACCTAGAAGGGACGGAGCCAATGAGCAGTTCTTC. Its protein is CASSPRRDGANEQFF. Full variable domain (rest looked up from reference TRBV18 and TRBJ2-1): NAGVMQNPRHLVRRRGQEARLRCSPMKGHSHVYWYRQLPEEGLKFMVYLQKENIIDESGMPKERFSAEFPKEGPSILRIQQVVRGDSAAYFCASSPRRDGANEQFFGPGTRLTVL.

The V gene is TRBV7-8, the J gene TRBJ2-3; D remains unclear. The CDR3 runs to 13 residues. The V gene lost 4 bases and the J gene lost 5 bases, with 10 bases spanning the gap. Germline CDR1 is SGHVS and CDR2 is FQNEAQ. This chain's CDR3 is CASSSLRLDTQYF. The CDR3 DNA sequence: TGTGCCAGCAGCTCTCTCCGGCTAGATACGCAGTATTTT.

This rearrangement joins TRBV5-4 to TRBJ2-5, with TRBD1 matching 12 bases. The CDR3 runs to 16 residues. Germline loops: CDR1 SGHNT, CDR2 YYREEE (reference sequence). The V gene end was trimmed by 0 bases and the J gene end by 5 bases; junction bases not matched to a gene: 5. This CDR3 is CASSLGDRGRQETQYF. For the CDR3, the DNA is TGTGCCAGCAGCTTGGGGGACAGGGGGCGCCAGGAGACCCAGTACTTC.

This rearrangement joins TRBV29-1 to TRBJ1-1; D is perhaps TRBD1 (5 bases). CDR1 and CDR2 (germline): SQVTM, ANQGSEA. Trimming took 3 bases from V and 4 from J, leaving 15 bases between them. The CDR3 totals 14 residues. The CDR3 DNA reads as TGCAGCGTTGATATGGAGGGGCGCGTCACTGAAGCTTTCTTT. This sequence encodes CSVDMEGRVTEAFF.

The chain joins TRBV2 to TRBJ2-5; TRBD1 agrees at 7 bases. The CDR3 spans 15 residues. Germline V gives CDR1 SNHLY, CDR2 FYNNEI. Germline trimming cut 5 bases from V and 2 bases from J; bases unmatched to any gene: 8. CDR3 sequence (DNA): TGTGCCAGCAGTCTTGAGGGACAGAGGCAAGAGACCCAGTACTTC. This translates into CASSLEGQRQETQYF. Together with reference TRBV2 and TRBJ2-5, the CDR3 gives the full variable domain: EPEVTQTPSHQVTQMGQEVILRCVPISNHLYFYWYRQILGQKVEFLVSFYNNEISEKSEIFDDQFSVERPDGSNFTLKIRSTKLEDSAMYFCASSLEGQRQETQYFGPGTRLLVL.

This chain connects TRBV11-2 to TRBJ2-1, with unresolved D. The CDR3 covers 18 residues. Deletions cut 2 bases from V and 9 bases from J, with 26 bases between. Germline lookup yields CDR1 SGHAT and CDR2 FQNNGV. The DNA of the CDR3 is TGTGCCAGCAGCTTATTTGGAAAGGCCAGATCTTGGGATCGTGAGCAGTTCTTC. Translating it yields CASSLFGKARSWDREQFF.

This clone occurred a few times. V and J are TRBV6-1 and TRBJ1-4; 10 bases match TRBD1. Germline assignment: CDR1 MNHNS and CDR2 SASEGT. Trimming removed 6 bases from V and 6 bases from J; junction bases left unmatched: 7. CDR3 length: 15 amino acids. CDR3 loop: CASSSPGTGDEKLFF. The CDR3 nucleotides read TGTGCCAGCAGCTCCCCGGGGACAGGGGATGAAAAACTGTTTTTT.

The chain recombines TRBV7-2 with TRBJ2-5; the D gene is possibly TRBD2 (6 bases). Germline V gene sequence: CDR1 SGHTA, CDR2 FQGNSA. The CDR3 is 13 amino acids. Trimming pared 1 base from V and 4 bases from J, leaving 7 bases between. In nucleotides, the CDR3 is TGTGCCAGCAGCTTAGGGGGGGTAGAGACCCAGTACTTC. Translation: CASSLGGVETQYF.

The V call is TRBV19, the J call TRBJ1-5; D remains ambiguous. The CDR3 contains 14 residues. The germline CDR1 and CDR2 sequences are LNHDA and SQIVND (reference sequence). V was cut by 1 base and J by 7 bases, with 11 bases left in between. The CDR3 coding sequence is TGTGCCAGTAGTATAGGATCTTATGGCCAGCCCCAGCATTTT. Its translation is CASSIGSYGQPQHF. Combining the CDR3 with reference TRBV19 and TRBJ1-5 gives the whole variable domain DGGITQSPKYLFRKEGQNVTLSCEQNLNHDAMYWYRQDPGQGLRLIYYSQIVNDFQKGDIAEGYSVSREKKESFPLTVTSAQKNPTAFYLCASSIGSYGQPQHFGDGTRLSIL.

The chain recombines TRBV20-1 with TRBJ2-3; the D is unclear. Trimming took off 5 bases at V and 5 bases at J, with 8 bases between the two ends. Germline V gene data show CDR1 as DFQATT and CDR2 as SNEGSKA (reference sequence). CDR3 length: 11 residues. The CDR3 protein is CSAEVGDTQYF. CDR3 in DNA: TGCAGTGCTGAGGTGGGAGATACGCAGTATTTT.

The chain carries TRBV11-2 and TRBJ1-2, with no clear D. In germline, CDR1 is SGHAT, CDR2 FQNNGV. V lost 2 bases and J lost 2, with 3 bases in between. There are 12 residues in the CDR3. CDR3 sequence (DNA): TGTGCCAGCAGCTTACTGAACTATGGCTACACCTTC. Protein product: CASSLLNYGYTF.

CDR3 protein: CASSPSSEGYTF. As DNA, the CDR3 is TGTGCCAGCTCACCCTCCTCGGAAGGCTACACCTTC. V gene TRBV18 combines with J gene TRBJ1-2; D is unclear. CDR3 length: 12 amino acids. V dropped 3 bases and J dropped 8 bases, with 10 bases sitting between them. Germline lookup yields CDR1 KGHSH and CDR2 LQKENI.

This sequence joins TRBV18 and TRBJ1-1, with a weak D call TRBD1 (6 bases). CDR1 is KGHSH, CDR2 LQKENI, per germline. The CDR3 length is 15 residues. The V end was cut by 6 bases, the J end by 1 base, with 15 bases between. In nucleotides, the CDR3 is TGTGCCAGCTCCGCGGGGGCCAGCAGGAACACTGAAGCTTTCTTT. Amino acids: CASSAGASRNTEAFF.

This sequence joins TRBV18 and TRBJ2-5; 8 nucleotides match TRBD2. There are 15 residues in the CDR3. V trimming: 3 bases; J trimming: 1 base; junction bases outside the gene matches: 4. Germline loops: CDR1 KGHSH, CDR2 LQKENI. CDR3 DNA: TGTGCCAGCTCACCGACGGGGGGGACCCAAGAGACCCAGTACTTC. It encodes CASSPTGGTQETQYF.

The chain joins TRBV7-2 to TRBJ1-2; D is uncertain. Germline loops: CDR1 SGHTA, CDR2 FQGNSA. Trimming shortened V by 1 base and J by 5 bases, and 11 bases separated the two germline ends. This CDR3 contains 14 residues. CDR3 sequence reads: CASSLGAAYYGYTF. The CDR3 region has the DNA TGTGCCAGCAGCTTAGGGGCAGCTTATTATGGCTACACCTTC.

This sequence joins TRBV7-9 and TRBJ2-1, with unresolved D. V lost 5 bases, J lost 9 bases, and 14 bases lay in between. The CDR3 contains 13 residues. Looked up from germline, CDR1 is SEHNR and CDR2 is FQNEAQ (reference sequence). The CDR3 spells CASSIQSGGEQFF. The CDR3 DNA sequence: TGTGCCAGCAGCATTCAATCGGGCGGTGAGCAGTTCTTC.

This chain links TRBV19 with TRBJ2-5; the match to TRBD1 covers 7 bases. The CDR3 runs to 23 residues. The germline V gene has CDR1 LNHDA and CDR2 SQIVND (reference sequence). With V trimmed by 3 bases and J by 3 bases, 31 bases remained unmatched. This chain's CDR3 is CASSILYPEPGQRLITEKETQYF. The DNA for the CDR3 is TGTGCCAGTAGTATCCTCTACCCAGAACCGGGACAGCGGTTAATCACAGAGAAAGAGACCCAGTACTTC.